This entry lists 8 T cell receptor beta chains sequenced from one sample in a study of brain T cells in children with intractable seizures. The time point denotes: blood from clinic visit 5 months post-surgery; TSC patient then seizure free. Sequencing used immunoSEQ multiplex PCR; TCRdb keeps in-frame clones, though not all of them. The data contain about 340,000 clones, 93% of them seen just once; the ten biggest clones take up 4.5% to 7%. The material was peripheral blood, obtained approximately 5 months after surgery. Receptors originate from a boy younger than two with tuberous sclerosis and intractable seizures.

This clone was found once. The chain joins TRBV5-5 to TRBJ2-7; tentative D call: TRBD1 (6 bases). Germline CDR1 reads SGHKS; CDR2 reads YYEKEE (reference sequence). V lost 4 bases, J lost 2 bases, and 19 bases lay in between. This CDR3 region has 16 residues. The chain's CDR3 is CASSRRQATYPYEQYF. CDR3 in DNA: TGTGCCAGCAGCAGGCGACAGGCAACTTATCCCTACGAGCAGTACTTC.

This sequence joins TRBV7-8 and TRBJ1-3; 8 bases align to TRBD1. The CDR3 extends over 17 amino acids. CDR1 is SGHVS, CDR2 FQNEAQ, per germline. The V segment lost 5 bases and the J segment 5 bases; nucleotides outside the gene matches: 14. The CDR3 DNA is TGTGCCAGCAGCGGGGGACAAGGGACAGGTGCTAGAAACACCATATATTTT. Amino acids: CASSGGQGTGARNTIYF. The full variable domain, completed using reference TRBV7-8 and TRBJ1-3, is GAGVSQSPRYKVAKRGQDVALRCDPISGHVSLFWYQQALGQGPEFLTYFQNEAQLDKSGLPSDRFFAERPEGSVSTLKIQRTQQEDSAVYLCASSGGQGTGARNTIYFGEGSWLTVV.

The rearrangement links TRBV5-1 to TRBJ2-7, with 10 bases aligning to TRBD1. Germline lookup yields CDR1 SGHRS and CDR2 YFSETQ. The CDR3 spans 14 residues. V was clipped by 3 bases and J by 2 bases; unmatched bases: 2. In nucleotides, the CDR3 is TGCGCCAGCAGCTCCGGGACAGGGGCCTACGAGCAGTACTTC. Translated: CASSSGTGAYEQYF.

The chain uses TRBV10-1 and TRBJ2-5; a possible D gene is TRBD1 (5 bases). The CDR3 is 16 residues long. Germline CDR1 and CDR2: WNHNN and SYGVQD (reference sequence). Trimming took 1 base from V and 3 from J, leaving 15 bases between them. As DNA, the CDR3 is TGCGCCAGCAGTGAGTTCGAAGGATGCAGGGAAGAGACCCAGTACTTC. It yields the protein CASSEFEGCREETQYF.

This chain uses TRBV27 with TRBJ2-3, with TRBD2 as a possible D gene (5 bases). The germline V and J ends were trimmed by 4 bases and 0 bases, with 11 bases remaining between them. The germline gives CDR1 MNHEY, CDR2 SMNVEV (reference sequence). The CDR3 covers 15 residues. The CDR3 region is CASSWRRTSTDTQYF. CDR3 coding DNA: TGTGCCAGCAGTTGGAGGCGGACCAGCACAGATACGCAGTATTTT.

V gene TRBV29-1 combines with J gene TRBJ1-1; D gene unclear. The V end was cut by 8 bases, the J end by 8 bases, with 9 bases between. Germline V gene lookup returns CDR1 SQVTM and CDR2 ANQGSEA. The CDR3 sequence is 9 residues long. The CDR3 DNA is TGCAGCATTCAACCCGAAGCTTTCTTT. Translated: CSIQPEAFF.

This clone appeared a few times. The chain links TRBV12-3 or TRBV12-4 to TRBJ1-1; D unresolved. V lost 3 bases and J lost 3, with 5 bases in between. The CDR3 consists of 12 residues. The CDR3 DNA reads TGTGCCAGCAGTTTGATGGACACTGAAGCTTTCTTT. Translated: CASSLMDTEAFF.

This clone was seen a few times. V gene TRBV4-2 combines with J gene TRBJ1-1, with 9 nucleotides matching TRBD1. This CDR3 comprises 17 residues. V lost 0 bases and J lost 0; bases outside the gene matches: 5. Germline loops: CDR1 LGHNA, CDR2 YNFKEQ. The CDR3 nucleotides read TGTGCCAGCAGCCAAGATCGGGACAGGGCCCTGAACACTGAAGCTTTCTTT. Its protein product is CASSQDRDRALNTEAFF.